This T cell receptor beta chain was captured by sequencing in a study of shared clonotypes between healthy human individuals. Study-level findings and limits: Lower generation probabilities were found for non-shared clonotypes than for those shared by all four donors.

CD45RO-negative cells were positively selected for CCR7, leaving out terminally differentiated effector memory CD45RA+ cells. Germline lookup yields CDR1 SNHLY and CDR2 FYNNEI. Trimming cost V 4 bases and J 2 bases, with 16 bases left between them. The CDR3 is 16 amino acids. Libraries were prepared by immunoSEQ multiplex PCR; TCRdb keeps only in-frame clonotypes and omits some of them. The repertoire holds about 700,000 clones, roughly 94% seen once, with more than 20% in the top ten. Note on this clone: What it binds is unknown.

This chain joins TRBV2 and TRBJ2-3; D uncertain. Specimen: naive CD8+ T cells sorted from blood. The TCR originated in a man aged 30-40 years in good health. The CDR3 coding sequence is TGTGCCAGCAGTGTTAGGGCCCTAACCCCCACAGATACGCAGTATTTT. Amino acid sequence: CASSVRALTPTDTQYF.